The 4 T cell receptor beta chains reported below all come from one sample, sequenced in a study of beta chain features in type 1 diabetes. The authors reverse transcribed all of the isolated RNA, so sequencing captured expressed TCRB transcripts. Generated by immunoSEQ multiplex PCR, the TCRdb table keeps only in-frame clones and is missing some. The repertoire holds hundreds of thousands of clones, around an eighth seen once, with approximately 0.042% in the top ten. General study findings and limits: Type 1 diabetes patients had moderately but significantly shorter TCRB CDR3s in all four CD4+ subsets.

These TCRs' antigens remain unknown. The sample comprised naive CD4+ T cells from blood. These TCRs come from a man younger than 30 with type 1 diabetes.

V usage is TRBV4-2 and J usage is TRBJ2-1; maybe TRBD1 (5 bases). CDR3 length: 16 residues. Trimming pared 1 base from V and 3 bases from J, leaving 13 bases between. The germline V gene encodes CDR1 LGHNA and CDR2 YNFKEQ. Here the CDR3 reads CASSQAEDRYYNEQFF. CDR3 DNA sequence: TGTGCCAGCAGCCAAGCGGAAGACAGATACTACAATGAGCAGTTCTTC.

The J gene is TRBJ1-4, the V gene TRBV20-1; D uncertain. Germline CDR1 reads DFQATT; CDR2 reads SNEGSKA (reference sequence). The CDR3 runs 11 residues. The CDR3 is CTPNRAPELFF. The DNA for the CDR3 is TGCACCCCAAATAGGGCCCCAGAACTGTTTTTT.

This clone appeared once. The J gene is TRBJ1-1, the V gene TRBV2; D is uncertain. V dropped 2 bases and J dropped 2 bases, with 6 bases sitting between them. The CDR3 runs to 13 residues. Per the germline V gene, CDR1 is SNHLY and CDR2 is FYNNEI. In nucleotides, the CDR3 is TGTGCCAGCAGTGAACAGATAAACACTGAAGCTTTCTTT. This translates into CASSEQINTEAFF.

DNA for the CDR3: TGTGCCAGCAGCTTAGCGGTCCGGGGGGACCGCACAGATACGCAGTATTTT. This encodes CASSLAVRGDRTDTQYF. V and J are TRBV7-9 and TRBJ2-3, with 7 bases identical to TRBD2. Germline V gives CDR1 SEHNR, CDR2 FQNEAQ (reference sequence). This CDR3 comprises 17 residues. The V gene end was trimmed by 0 bases and the J gene end by 1 base; junction bases not matched to a gene: 7.